This TCR beta chain was documented in a study of T cell responses to AZD1222 COVID-19 vaccine. The study, taken as a whole, reports: Nearly half of spike-specific TCRs reportedly target variant regions that are unmutated in the B.1.351 and B.1.1.7 variants. Once two AZD1222 doses were given, Spike-specific TCR breadth and depth went up.

The germline CDR1 and CDR2 sequences are KGHSH and LQKENI. CDR3 length: 17 amino acids. V lost 6 bases, J lost 5 bases, and 9 bases stayed unmatched. The assay was immunoSEQ multiplex PCR, and TCRdb's table has in-frame clones only and misses some. The sample contains over 110,000 clones, around 90% of which appear only once. Points on this clone: Its antigen remains unidentified.

The rearrangement uses TRBV18 and TRBJ2-1; 14 bases align to TRBD2. This receptor was identified in an adult in good health. The sample here was peripheral blood, taken on day 0 of AZD1222 vaccination. CDR3 protein: CASSLPTSGRVNNEQFF. CDR3 sequence (DNA): TGTGCCAGCTCCCTACCGACTAGCGGGAGGGTGAACAATGAGCAGTTCTTC.